This T cell receptor (beta chain) was recorded in a study of blood T cell repertoires in COVID-19. Profiling relied on immunoSEQ multiplex PCR, and the TCRdb table lists in-frame clones only, not all of them. The table records some 190,000 clones, about 82% of them present only once. The age range of participants was 18 to 89 years, with residence in about two dozen US areas. This clonotype was sampled from a middle-aged man with acute COVID-19. Source material: PBMCs or T cells enriched from blood (not recorded which).

CDR3 sequence: CASSQMGADTEAFF. The DNA of the CDR3 is TGTGCCAGCAGTCAAATGGGGGCGGACACTGAAGCTTTCTTT. V usage is TRBV4-2 and J usage is TRBJ1-1; tentative D call: TRBD1 (6 bases). The germline V gene encodes CDR1 LGHNA and CDR2 YNFKEQ. This CDR3 comprises 14 residues. Trimming removed 6 bases from V and 3 bases from J, with 14 bases in between.